The source of this TCR beta chain is a study of identical twins. A single record per CDR3 protein comes from TCRdb applying MiXCR to the 5' RACE reads. The table shows roughly 630,000 distinct CDR3 sequences, with around 7.4% occurring only once. The germline V gene encodes CDR1 SGDLS and CDR2 YYNGEE. V lost 4 bases and J lost 3, with 13 bases in between. This CDR3 has 14 residues. As for this clonotype: The antigen is unknown.

Whole-study findings and limits: Reduced insertions were recorded for abundant cord blood beta clonotypes, with no such pattern in memory repertoires.

These data also formed part of another study, on yellow fever vaccine responses in identical twins.

The chain links TRBV9 to TRBJ1-1, with a possible D match to TRBD1 (6 bases). Sequencing was done on a sample of PBMCs. This TCR was sampled from a woman aged 18-35 years in good health. CDR3 loop: CASSIRGLDTEAFF. DNA of the CDR3: TGTGCCAGCAGCATCAGGGGTTTGGACACTGAAGCTTTCTTT.